The 22 T cell receptor beta chains below all came from one sample that was sequenced in a study of blood T cells in healthy people across ages. With a J-beta primer mix and a sample-barcoded 5' primer, a second PCR ran roughly 7 to 11 cycles. A single record per CDR3 protein comes from TCRdb applying MiXCR to the 5' RACE reads. The sample comprises some 1.5 million distinct CDR3 sequences, 28% of which are singletons, and roughly 8% rests with the top ten. Sequenced: blood. These TCRs come from a woman aged 25 to 39 in good health.

The chain couples TRBV5-1 to TRBJ2-7, with 14 bases identical to TRBD2. Germline CDR1 SGHRS, CDR2 YFSETQ. This CDR3 has 16 amino acids. V shed 3 bases, J shed 7 bases, and the junction held 9 bases outside the gene matches. CDR3 nucleotides: TGCGCCAGCAGCTCGAATTGGGGACTAGCGGGAGAGGAGCAGTACTTC. Translating gives CASSSNWGLAGEEQYF.

Turning to this clonotype: This may come from a read error, since a much larger clone is one base off. The V gene is TRBV7-2, the J gene TRBJ2-6, with 9 bases lining up with TRBD1. Per the germline V gene, CDR1 is SGHTA and CDR2 is FQGNSA. This CDR3 is 19 amino acids long. CDR3 amino acids: CASSSYAGTGFSGANVRTF. The CDR3 bases are TGTGCCAGCAGCTCATATGCCGGGACAGGGTTCTCTGGGGCCAACGTCCGGACTTTC.

This clonotype was counted at least ten times. The chain employs TRBV27 and TRBJ1-2; 9 bases are shared with TRBD1. Germline V gives CDR1 MNHEY, CDR2 SMNVEV (reference sequence). This CDR3 contains 13 residues. With V trimmed by 8 bases and J by 8 bases, 9 bases remained unmatched. The CDR3 region is CASSGGTGSGYTF. The CDR3 DNA follows: TGTGCCAGCTCTGGGGGGACAGGGTCCGGCTACACCTTC.

The V and J genes are TRBV27 and TRBJ2-3; D is unresolved. V gave up 4 bases and J gave up 6 bases, with 17 bases separating them. Per the germline V gene, CDR1 is MNHEY and CDR2 is SMNVEV (reference sequence). This CDR3 contains 15 residues. The CDR3 is CASSSSVVLRDTQYF. CDR3 nucleotides: TGTGCCAGCAGTTCCTCCGTGGTTCTTAGGGATACGCAGTATTTT.

The gene calls are TRBV12-3 or TRBV12-4 and TRBJ2-7, with a weak D call TRBD1 (5 bases). The end of the DNA aligns better with TRBJ2-5, so the J call may be wrong. The CDR3 length is 14 residues. The CDR3 loop is CASSLRGKGETQYF. The CDR3 DNA is TGTGCCAGCAGTTTAAGAGGAAAGGGGGAGACCCAGTACTTC.

This clonotype was seen a few times. The chain employs TRBV30 and TRBJ2-5, with a tentative D call TRBD1 (6 bases). This CDR3 comprises 13 residues. Germline CDR1 is GTSNPN and CDR2 is SVGIG (reference sequence). The V and J ends lost 5 bases and 5 bases respectively, with 15 bases between them. CDR3 DNA: TGTGCCTGGGCCACAGGGATGTCCGAGACCCAGTACTTC. Protein: CAWATGMSETQYF.

The chain links TRBV24-1 to TRBJ1-5, with D unclear. V lost 2 bases to trimming and J lost 9 bases, with 10 bases between them. This CDR3 spans 13 amino acids. The germline CDR1 and CDR2 sequences are KGHDR and SFDVKD. CDR3 region: CATSDSGPSPQHF. CDR3 DNA: TGTGCCACCAGTGATTCCGGGCCTTCGCCCCAGCATTTT.

This clonotype was found many times. The chain recombines TRBV10-3 with TRBJ2-1; TRBD2 matches 14 bases. The CDR3 totals 15 residues. V trimming: 6 bases; J trimming: 6 bases; junction bases outside the gene matches: 4. Germline V gives CDR1 ENHRY, CDR2 SYGVKD. The DNA of the CDR3 is TGTGCCATCAGCACCGGGACTAGCGGGAGCAATGAGCAGTTCTTC. Translation: CAISTGTSGSNEQFF.

This chain uses TRBV6-6 with TRBJ2-5; 10 bases align to TRBD1. Trimming at V came to 6 bases and at J to 0 bases, leaving 4 bases not matched to a gene. The CDR3 is 15 amino acids. Per germline, CDR1 MNHNY and CDR2 SVGAGI (reference sequence). CDR3 loop: CASRPDRGDQETQYF. The CDR3 bases are TGTGCCAGCAGACCGGACAGGGGGGACCAAGAGACCCAGTACTTC.

This clonotype was observed a single time. One end of the junction is discordant with germline, which a read error may explain. CDR3 loop: CTSSPGLGGRYGYTF. DNA for the CDR3: TGTACCAGCTCACCGGGACTAGGCGGGCGCTATGGCTACACCTTC. The J gene is TRBJ1-2, the V gene TRBV18; D might be TRBD1 (5 bases). This CDR3 is built from 15 residues. The V gene's germline CDR1 is KGHSH and CDR2 LQKENI.

This clonotype has a handful of counts. CDR3 nucleotides: TGTGCCAGCAGCCAAGGGACAGGGTCGGACGAGCAGTACTTC. This encodes CASSQGTGSDEQYF. The rearrangement joins TRBV3-1 to TRBJ2-7; 8 nucleotides match TRBD1. The CDR3 extends over 14 amino acids. Trimming at V came to 1 base and at J to 5 bases, leaving 4 bases not matched to a gene. CDR1 and CDR2 (germline): LGHDT, YNNKEL (reference sequence).

Many counts were recorded for this clonotype. V and J are TRBV27 and TRBJ2-7, with 10 bases aligning to TRBD1. The ends lost 8 bases at V and 3 bases at J; junction bases unmatched: 4. The CDR3 has 13 residues. The germline gives CDR1 MNHEY, CDR2 SMNVEV (reference sequence). CDR3 amino acids: CASGWDRGYEQYF. In DNA, the CDR3 is TGTGCCAGCGGATGGGACAGGGGCTACGAGCAGTACTTC.

The chain couples TRBV2 to TRBJ2-5; 9 positions agree with TRBD1. This CDR3 contains 15 residues. Germline trimming cut 4 bases from V and 5 bases from J; bases unmatched to any gene: 8. Germline CDR1 and CDR2: SNHLY and FYNNEI. The CDR3 region is CASSAPGTGRETQYF. The CDR3 DNA sequence: TGTGCCAGCAGTGCTCCCGGGACAGGGCGGGAGACCCAGTACTTC.

J is TRBJ1-2 and V is TRBV15; D is possibly TRBD1 (6 bases). This CDR3 comprises 15 residues. Germline values: CDR1 LNHNV, CDR2 YYDKDF (reference sequence). V was cut by 0 bases and J by 3 bases, with 11 bases left in between. CDR3 amino acids: CATSRDVGGDYGYTF. In DNA form, the CDR3 reads TGTGCCACCAGCAGAGATGTGGGGGGCGACTATGGCTACACCTTC.

This chain connects TRBV4-3 to TRBJ2-1; D unclear. The ends were cut back, 3 bases at V and 3 bases at J, with 9 bases in the middle. From germline, CDR1 is LGHNA and CDR2 YSLEER. The CDR3 has 14 residues. CDR3 sequence (DNA): TGCGCCAGCAGCCATGTTCCGAGCTACAATGAGCAGTTCTTC. As protein: CASSHVPSYNEQFF.

This clonotype was seen more than once but under ten times. The rearrangement uses TRBV6-1 and TRBJ1-5; D call uncertain. The CDR3 runs to 13 residues. Deletions cut 2 bases from V and 6 bases from J, with 8 bases between. The germline CDR1 and CDR2 sequences are MNHNS and SASEGT. DNA of the CDR3: TGTGCCAGCAGTGAAACGCGCATTCAGCCCCAGCATTTT. As protein: CASSETRIQPQHF.

This chain links TRBV5-5 with TRBJ2-5, with 7 positions matching TRBD2. The germline CDR1 and CDR2 sequences are SGHKS and YYEKEE (reference sequence). V was clipped by 3 bases and J by 1 base; unmatched bases: 3. This CDR3 spans 14 amino acids. The CDR3 reads CASSWGRAQETQYF. Here the CDR3 DNA reads TGTGCCAGCAGCTGGGGGAGGGCCCAAGAGACCCAGTACTTC.

The chain carries TRBV2 and TRBJ2-3; D is undetermined. The ends were cut back, 8 bases at V and 4 bases at J, with 10 bases in the middle. This CDR3 contains 12 residues. The germline V gene has CDR1 SNHLY and CDR2 FYNNEI. The CDR3 bases are TGTGCCAGCTCTATACAAGCAGATACGCAGTATTTT. Amino acid sequence: CASSIQADTQYF.

The chain is built from TRBV7-2 and TRBJ1-5, with D possibly being TRBD1 (6 bases). Trimming took off 4 bases at V and 7 bases at J, with 14 bases between the two ends. Germline CDR1 and CDR2: SGHTA and FQGNSA. This CDR3 comprises 14 residues. CDR3 loop: CASSSGGGPQPQHF. The CDR3 bases are TGTGCCAGCAGCTCCGGGGGGGGGCCCCAGCCCCAGCATTTT.

The gene calls are TRBV20-1 and TRBJ1-4; TRBD1 matches 7 bases. With 1 base clipped from V and 4 bases from J, the junction kept 18 bases outside the gene matches. The CDR3 consists of 19 residues. Germline values: CDR1 DFQATT, CDR2 SNEGSKA (reference sequence). The CDR3 region has the DNA TGCAGTGCTAGAGTCCCAGTCGGCCACGTCGACAGGGATAATGAAAAACTGTTTTTT. This translates into CSARVPVGHVDRDNEKLFF.

This clonotype was detected only a few times. The V gene is TRBV20-1, the J gene TRBJ2-1, with 12 bases matching TRBD2. Germline trimming cut 6 bases from V and 4 bases from J; bases unmatched to any gene: 7. This CDR3 has 15 residues. Per germline, CDR1 DFQATT and CDR2 SNEGSKA (reference sequence). The DNA for the CDR3 is TGCAGTGCCACACTAGCGGGAGGCTTTTACAATGAGCAGTTCTTC. Encoded protein: CSATLAGGFYNEQFF.

This clonotype showed up just a few times. DNA of the CDR3: TGTGCCAGCAGCGTATCTATGGGGGGCGCGGCAGATACGCAGTATTTT. This translates into CASSVSMGGAADTQYF. The rearrangement links TRBV9 to TRBJ2-3; the D call may be TRBD1 or TRBD2 (6 bases each). The germline gives CDR1 SGDLS, CDR2 YYNGEE. The CDR3 extends over 16 amino acids. V was cut by 1 base and J by 4 bases, with 16 bases left in between.